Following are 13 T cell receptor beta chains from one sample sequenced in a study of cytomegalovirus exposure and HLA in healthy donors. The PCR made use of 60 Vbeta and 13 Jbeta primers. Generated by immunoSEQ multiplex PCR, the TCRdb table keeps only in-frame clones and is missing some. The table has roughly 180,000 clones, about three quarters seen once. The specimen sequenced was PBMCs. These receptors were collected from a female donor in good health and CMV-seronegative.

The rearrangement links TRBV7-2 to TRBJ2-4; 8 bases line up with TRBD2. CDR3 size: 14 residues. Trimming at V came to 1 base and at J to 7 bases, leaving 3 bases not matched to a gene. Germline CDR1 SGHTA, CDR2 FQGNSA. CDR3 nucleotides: TGTGCCAGCAGCTTAGGGCGGGGGGTGAACATTCAGTACTTC. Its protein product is CASSLGRGVNIQYF. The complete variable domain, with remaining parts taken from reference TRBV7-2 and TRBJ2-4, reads GAGVSQSPSNKVTEKGKDVELRCDPISGHTALYWYRQSLGQGLEFLIYFQGNSAPDKSGLPSDRFSAERTGGSVSTLTIQRTQQEDSAVYLCASSLGRGVNIQYFGAGTRLSVL.

The CDR3 is CASTPRRGRNTEAFF. The CDR3 coding sequence is TGTGCCAGCACCCCCCGGAGGGGGCGGAACACTGAAGCTTTCTTT. V usage is TRBV6-5 and J usage is TRBJ1-1, with 7 bases lining up with TRBD1. Trimming cost V 7 bases and J 1 base; bases outside gene matches: 9. The CDR3 contains 15 residues. In germline, CDR1 is MNHEY, CDR2 SVGAGI.

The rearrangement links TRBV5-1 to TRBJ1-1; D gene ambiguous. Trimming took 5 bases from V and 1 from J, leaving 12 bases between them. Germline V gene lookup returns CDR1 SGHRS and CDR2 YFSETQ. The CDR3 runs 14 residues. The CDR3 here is CASRPEPQNTEAFF. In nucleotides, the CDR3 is TGCGCCAGCAGACCCGAGCCCCAGAACACTGAAGCTTTCTTT.

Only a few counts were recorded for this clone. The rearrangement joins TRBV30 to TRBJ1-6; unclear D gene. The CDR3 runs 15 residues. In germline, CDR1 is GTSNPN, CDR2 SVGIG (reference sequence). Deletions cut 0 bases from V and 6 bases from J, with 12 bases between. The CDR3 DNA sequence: TGTGCCTGGAGTGTGACGGGAACCGGTAATTCACCCCTCCACTTT. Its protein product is CAWSVTGTGNSPLHF.

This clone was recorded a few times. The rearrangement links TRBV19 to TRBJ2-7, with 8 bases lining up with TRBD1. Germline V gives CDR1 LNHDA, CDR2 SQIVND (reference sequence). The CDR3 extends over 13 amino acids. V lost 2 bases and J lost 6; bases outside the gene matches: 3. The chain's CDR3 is CASSITTGGEQYF. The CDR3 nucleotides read TGTGCCAGTAGTATAACCACAGGGGGCGAGCAGTACTTC.

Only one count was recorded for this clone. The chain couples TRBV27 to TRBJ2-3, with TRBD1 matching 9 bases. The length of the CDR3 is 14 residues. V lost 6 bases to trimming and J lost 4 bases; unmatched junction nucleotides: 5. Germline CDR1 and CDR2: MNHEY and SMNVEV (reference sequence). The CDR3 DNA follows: TGTGCCAGCAGCCGGGACAGGGCCGCAGATACGCAGTATTTT. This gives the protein CASSRDRAADTQYF.

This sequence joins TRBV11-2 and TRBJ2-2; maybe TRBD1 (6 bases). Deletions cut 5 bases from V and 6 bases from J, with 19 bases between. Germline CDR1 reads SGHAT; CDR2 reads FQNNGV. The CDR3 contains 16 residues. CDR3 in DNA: TGTGCCAGCAGCCCCCCCCAGGGGTATGGCGCCGGGGAGCTGTTTTTT. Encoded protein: CASSPPQGYGAGELFF.

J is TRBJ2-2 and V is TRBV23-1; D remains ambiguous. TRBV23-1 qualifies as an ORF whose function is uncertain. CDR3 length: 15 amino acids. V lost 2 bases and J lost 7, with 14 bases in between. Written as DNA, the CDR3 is TGCGCCAGCAGTCAAGAGGAAGCCGGTGACGGGGAGCTGTTTTTT. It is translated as CASSQEEAGDGELFF.

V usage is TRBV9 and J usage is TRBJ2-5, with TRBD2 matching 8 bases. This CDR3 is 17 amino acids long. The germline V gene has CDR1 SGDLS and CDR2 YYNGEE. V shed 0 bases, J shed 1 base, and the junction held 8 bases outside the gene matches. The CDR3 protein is CASSVGGLSGGQETQYF. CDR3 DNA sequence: TGTGCCAGCAGCGTAGGAGGGCTGAGCGGGGGCCAAGAGACCCAGTACTTC.

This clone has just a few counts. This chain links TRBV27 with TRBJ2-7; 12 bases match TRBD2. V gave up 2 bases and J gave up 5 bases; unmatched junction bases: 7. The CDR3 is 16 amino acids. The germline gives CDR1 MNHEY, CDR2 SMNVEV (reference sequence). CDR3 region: CASSLRLAGGRDEQYF. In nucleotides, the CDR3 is TGTGCCAGCAGTTTAAGGCTAGCGGGAGGGCGCGACGAGCAGTACTTC.

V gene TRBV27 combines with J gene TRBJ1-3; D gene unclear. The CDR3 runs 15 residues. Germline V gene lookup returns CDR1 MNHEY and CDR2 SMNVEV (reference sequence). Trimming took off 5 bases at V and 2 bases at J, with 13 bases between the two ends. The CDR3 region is CASSLREGTGNTIYF. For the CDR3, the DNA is TGTGCCAGCAGTCTCCGGGAGGGCACTGGAAACACCATATATTTT.

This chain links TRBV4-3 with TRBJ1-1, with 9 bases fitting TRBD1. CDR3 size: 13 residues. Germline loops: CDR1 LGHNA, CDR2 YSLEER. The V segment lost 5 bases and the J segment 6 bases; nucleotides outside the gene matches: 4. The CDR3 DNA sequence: TGCGCCAGCAGCTACAGGGGGCGGGCTGAAGCTTTCTTT. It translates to CASSYRGRAEAFF.

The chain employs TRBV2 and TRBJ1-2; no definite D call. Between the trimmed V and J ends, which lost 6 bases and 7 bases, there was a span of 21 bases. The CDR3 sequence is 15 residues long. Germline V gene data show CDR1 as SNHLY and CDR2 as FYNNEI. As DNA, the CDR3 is TGTGCCAGCAGAAAAAGCCAGGAAACCTCCGGTGGCTACACCTTC. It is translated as CASRKSQETSGGYTF.